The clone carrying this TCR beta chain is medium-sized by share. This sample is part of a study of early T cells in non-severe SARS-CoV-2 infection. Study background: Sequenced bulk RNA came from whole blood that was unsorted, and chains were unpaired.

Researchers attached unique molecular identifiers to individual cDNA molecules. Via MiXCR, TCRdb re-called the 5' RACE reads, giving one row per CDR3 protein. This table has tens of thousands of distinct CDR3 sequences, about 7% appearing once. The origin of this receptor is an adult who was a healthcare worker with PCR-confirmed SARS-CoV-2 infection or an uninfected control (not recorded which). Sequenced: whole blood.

CDR3 sequence reads: CASSQTSRANEKLFF. As DNA, the CDR3 is TGTGCCAGCAGCCAAACATCCAGGGCAAATGAAAAACTGTTTTTT. The V call is TRBV14, the J call TRBJ1-4; a possible D gene is TRBD1 (5 bases). Trimming took off 2 bases at V and 5 bases at J, with 12 bases between the two ends. Per the germline V gene, CDR1 is SGHDN and CDR2 is FVKESK. The CDR3 extends over 15 amino acids.